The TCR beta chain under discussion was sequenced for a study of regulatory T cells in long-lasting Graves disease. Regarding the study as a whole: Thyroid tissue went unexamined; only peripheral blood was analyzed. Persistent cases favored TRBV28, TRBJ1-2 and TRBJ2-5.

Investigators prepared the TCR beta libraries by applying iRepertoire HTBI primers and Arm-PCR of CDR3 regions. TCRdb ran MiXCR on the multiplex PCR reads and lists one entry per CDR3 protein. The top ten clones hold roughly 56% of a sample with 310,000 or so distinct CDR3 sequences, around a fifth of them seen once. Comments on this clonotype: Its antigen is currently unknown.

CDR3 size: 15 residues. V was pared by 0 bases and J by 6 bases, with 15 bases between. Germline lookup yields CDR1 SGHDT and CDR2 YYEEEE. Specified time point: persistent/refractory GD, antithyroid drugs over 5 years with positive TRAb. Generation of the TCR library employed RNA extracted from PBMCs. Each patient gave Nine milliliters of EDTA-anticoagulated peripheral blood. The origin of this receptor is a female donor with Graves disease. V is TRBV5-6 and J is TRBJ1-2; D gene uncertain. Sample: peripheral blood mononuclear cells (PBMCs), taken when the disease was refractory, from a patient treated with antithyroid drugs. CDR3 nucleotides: TGTGCCAGCAGCTTGGAGTGGCGCAGTCCGGATGGCTACACCTTC. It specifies CASSLEWRSPDGYTF. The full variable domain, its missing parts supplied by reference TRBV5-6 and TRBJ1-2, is DAGVTQSPTHLIKTRGQQVTLRCSPKSGHDTVSWYQQALGQGPQFIFQYYEEEERQRGNFPDRFSGHQFPNYSSELNVNALLLGDSALYLCASSLEWRSPDGYTFGSGTRLTVV.